These 21 T cell receptor beta chains were sequenced from one sample in a study of T-cell reconstitution after alpha-beta-depleted transplantation in children. Researchers prepared the TCRbeta library using unique molecular identifiers, the study reports. One entry per CDR3 protein results from TCRdb running MiXCR on the PCR reads. Here the sample spans about 980,000 distinct CDR3 sequences, around 30% being singletons. The source was PBMCs, mostly from graft donor cells, collected 360 days after TCRalphabeta/CD19-depleted stem cell transplant. The source of these receptors is a boy in the first two years of life who had a stem cell transplant for SCID, so the T cells may come from the graft donor.

This clonotype has more than one count but fewer than ten. The chain carries TRBV9 and TRBJ2-3; 10 positions agree with TRBD2. V gave up 6 bases and J gave up 2 bases; unmatched junction bases: 6. Germline loops: CDR1 SGDLS, CDR2 YYNGEE. The CDR3 sequence is 15 residues long. The CDR3: CASTKLAGATDTQYF. CDR3 DNA sequence: TGTGCCAGCACCAAGCTAGCGGGGGCCACAGATACGCAGTATTTT.

The genes are TRBV10-3 and TRBJ2-1; the match to TRBD2 covers 9 bases. J lost 0 bases, V lost 10 bases, and 10 bases had no gene match. From germline, CDR1 is ENHRY and CDR2 SYGVKD. This CDR3 is 16 amino acids long. The DNA of the CDR3 is TGTGCCACCCAGACTAGCGGTCGGAGCTCCTACAATGAGCAGTTCTTC. Its protein is CATQTSGRSSYNEQFF.

V is TRBV12-3 or TRBV12-4 and J is TRBJ2-3, with D maybe TRBD2 (6 bases). The CDR3 runs 14 residues. V was pared by 8 bases and J by 1 base, with 13 bases between. This CDR3 is CASALATRTDTQYF. CDR3 nucleotide sequence: TGTGCCAGCGCCCTAGCGACTCGCACAGATACGCAGTATTTT.

This chain connects TRBV23-1 to TRBJ2-1; 9 nucleotides line up with TRBD1. TRBV23-1 carries the ORF label, with uncertain function. Trimming removed 1 base from V and 9 bases from J; junction bases left unmatched: 10. This CDR3 comprises 16 residues. This chain's CDR3 is CASSQFRGQGSIEQFF. CDR3 DNA: TGCGCCAGCAGTCAATTCAGGGGACAGGGATCTATTGAGCAGTTCTTC.

This clonotype was found once. The DNA for the CDR3 is TGTGCCAGCAGCTTGGTTCCCGCAACTAATGAAAAACTGTTTTTT. Its translation is CASSLVPATNEKLFF. The chain recombines TRBV5-5 with TRBJ1-4; no definite D call. Trimming pared 0 bases from V and 0 bases from J, leaving 6 bases between. Per germline, CDR1 SGHKS and CDR2 YYEKEE (reference sequence). The CDR3 sequence is 15 residues long.

V usage is TRBV6-5 and J usage is TRBJ2-7; no reliable D call. V lost 0 bases and J lost 1, with 7 bases in between. Germline V gene sequence: CDR1 MNHEY, CDR2 SVGAGI. The CDR3 runs 14 residues. In DNA, the CDR3 is TGTGCCAGCAGTTACTCGGCAGATTCCTACGAGCAGTACTTC. This sequence encodes CASSYSADSYEQYF.

This clonotype occurred a few times. CDR3 nucleotides: TGCGCCAGCAGCTTGCTGGTTGGCAGCTACGAGCAGTACTTC. Amino acid sequence: CASSLLVGSYEQYF. This chain uses TRBV5-1 with TRBJ2-7; D uncertain. In germline, CDR1 is SGHRS, CDR2 YFSETQ. The V and J ends lost 1 base and 3 bases respectively, with 11 bases between them. The CDR3 sequence is 14 residues long.

The gene calls are TRBV12-3 or TRBV12-4 and TRBJ1-1; D perhaps matches TRBD1 (5 bases). With 5 bases removed from V and 4 bases from J, the gap between germline ends came to 23 bases. CDR3 length: 17 amino acids. In DNA form, the CDR3 reads TGTGCCAGCAGTCCTGCTGGGGTGGGGCTGAACGGCACTGAAGCTTTCTTT. This encodes CASSPAGVGLNGTEAFF.

The chain has TRBV29-1 and TRBJ2-7; 11 positions match TRBD1. Per germline, CDR1 SQVTM and CDR2 ANQGSEA. CDR3 length: 14 residues. Losses at the gene ends were 5 bases for V and 2 bases for J; bases not matched to a gene: 5. Written as DNA, the CDR3 is TGCAGCGTTAGACCGGGACAGGGGGCCTACGAGCAGTACTTC. Its translation: CSVRPGQGAYEQYF.

A few counts support this clonotype. V and J are TRBV6-5 and TRBJ2-7; D is unresolved. The germline V gene has CDR1 MNHEY and CDR2 SVGAGI. Trimming removed 0 bases at V and 2 bases at J, with 8 bases between. This CDR3 is built from 14 residues. CDR3 nucleotide sequence: TGTGCCAGCAGTTACTCCGGCCAGACCTACGAGCAGTACTTC. Translation: CASSYSGQTYEQYF.

In this sample, this clonotype turned up a few times. This chain links TRBV14 with TRBJ1-2, with a tentative D call TRBD1 (5 bases). Germline V lookup: CDR1 SGHDN, CDR2 FVKESK. CDR3 length equals 15 residues. The germline V and J ends were trimmed by 3 bases and 4 bases, with 15 bases remaining between them. CDR3 in amino acids: CASSHLPGRIYGYTF. The CDR3 coding sequence is TGTGCCAGCAGCCATCTACCAGGGAGAATCTATGGCTACACCTTC.

The chain uses TRBV6-1 and TRBJ2-7, with no clear D. Germline loops: CDR1 MNHNS, CDR2 SASEGT. The V end was cut by 9 bases, the J end by 0 bases, with 6 bases between. The CDR3 is 11 amino acids. Here the CDR3 DNA reads TGTGCCAGTCCCAGCTCCTACGAGCAGTACTTC. Translated, it gives CASPSSYEQYF.

This clonotype was seen a single time. The V gene is TRBV29-1, the J gene TRBJ1-2; 7 positions match TRBD1. Looked up from germline, CDR1 is SQVTM and CDR2 is ANQGSEA. This CDR3 comprises 16 residues. The CDR3 region has the DNA TGCATCGTACTTGTTTGGAGGGACAGAACTAACTATGGCTACACCTTC. It specifies CIVLVWRDRTNYGYTF.

The rearrangement uses TRBV29-1 and TRBJ2-7, with D possibly being TRBD1 (6 bases). The CDR3 is 13 amino acids. Germline values: CDR1 SQVTM, CDR2 ANQGSEA. Trimming removed 2 bases at V and 0 bases at J, with 8 bases between. The DNA for the CDR3 is TGCAGCGTTGAATCAGGGGTCTCCTACGAGCAGTACTTC. Translation: CSVESGVSYEQYF.

The chain uses TRBV4-3 and TRBJ2-1; TRBD1 matches at 8 bases. Germline lookup yields CDR1 LGHNA and CDR2 YSLEER. The V and J ends lost 4 bases and 4 bases, in that order; junction bases with no gene match: 9. This CDR3 contains 16 residues. The CDR3 loop is CASSRDQGAGYNEQFF. DNA of the CDR3: TGCGCCAGCAGCCGGGACCAGGGGGCAGGGTACAATGAGCAGTTCTTC.

Many counts were recorded for this clonotype. The J gene is TRBJ2-5, the V gene TRBV29-1, with a tentative D call TRBD1 (6 bases). Per germline, CDR1 SQVTM and CDR2 ANQGSEA. V lost 7 bases and J 9 bases, leaving 18 bases between the germline ends. The CDR3 spans 12 residues. The CDR3 nucleotides are TGCAGCGCCGGGACAAACCAAGGGCCCCAGTACTTC. Translated: CSAGTNQGPQYF.

The J gene is TRBJ2-3, the V gene TRBV4-2, with D perhaps matching TRBD1 or TRBD2 (6 bases each). This CDR3 region has 15 residues. The germline V and J ends were trimmed by 6 bases and 2 bases, with 15 bases remaining between them. Germline-derived CDR1 and CDR2 are LGHNA and YNFKEQ. CDR3 bases: TGTGCCAGCAGGCGAGGGGGACTTTACACAGATACGCAGTATTTT. Encoded protein: CASRRGGLYTDTQYF.

The CDR3 loop reads CAIRDRGTANTGELFF. The CDR3 region has the DNA TGTGCCATCAGGGACAGGGGGACCGCGAACACCGGGGAGCTGTTTTTT. V and J are TRBV10-3 and TRBJ2-2, with TRBD1 matching 10 bases. The CDR3 runs 16 residues. J was trimmed by 0 bases and V by 6 bases; bases with no gene match: 4. Germline CDR1 reads ENHRY; CDR2 reads SYGVKD.

This clonotype was found a few times. The V call is TRBV12-3 or TRBV12-4, the J call TRBJ1-1, with TRBD1 matching over 7 bases. The J segment lost 5 bases and the V segment lost 6 bases, leaving 9 bases of the junction unmatched. This CDR3 has 14 residues. The CDR3 here is CASSFTGVTTEAFF. In nucleotides, the CDR3 is TGTGCCAGCAGCTTCACAGGGGTAACGACTGAAGCTTTCTTT.

V gene TRBV5-4 combines with J gene TRBJ2-1, with 9 bases identical to TRBD2. The CDR3 sequence is 15 residues long. The ends lost 4 bases at V and 9 bases at J; junction bases unmatched: 11. Germline CDR1 SGHNT, CDR2 YYREEE (reference sequence). Here the CDR3 reads CASSPTAGGFGEQFF. The CDR3 DNA is TGTGCCAGCAGCCCCACAGCGGGGGGTTTCGGTGAGCAGTTCTTC.

V is TRBV9 and J is TRBJ1-1; D is unclear. V lost 0 bases, J lost 4 bases, and 10 bases lay in between. From germline, CDR1 is SGDLS and CDR2 YYNGEE. This CDR3 region has 14 residues. CDR3 sequence (DNA): TGTGCCAGCAGCGTAGATGGCAGACCCACTGAAGCTTTCTTT. Translation: CASSVDGRPTEAFF.